This T cell receptor beta chain was sequenced for a study of T cell repertoires in cytomegalovirus infection. Many counts were recorded for this clonotype. TCRdb processed the reads anew with MiXCR; each CDR3 protein has one entry. The sample contains roughly 230,000 distinct CDR3 sequences, 15% to 20% of which appear only once. This CDR3 is built from 13 residues. Germline loops: CDR1 SEHNR, CDR2 FQNEAQ (reference sequence). The V and J ends lost 6 bases and 0 bases respectively, with 8 bases between them. This TCR derives from a human donor in good health (CMV status not recorded). Some clones in this sample may be carry-over from other donors' samples. Sequencing was done on a sample of CD8+ T cells from PBMCs. V usage is TRBV7-9 and J usage is TRBJ1-1; D call uncertain. The CDR3 region has the DNA TGTGCCAGCAGGTACAATCTGAACACTGAAGCTTTCTTT. It codes for CASRYNLNTEAFF.